Sequencing of this T cell receptor (beta chain) was carried out in a study of vaccination and CD4 T cells after COVID-19. Across the whole study: Researchers took samples from a few convalescent patients on day 14 and on days 161 to 241 after vaccination. For control cultures, the treatment was a CEFX pool, an HIV-1 Nef pool, or no peptide.

Sequencing of cultured CD4+ T cell DNA used the Oncomine TCR Beta short-read assay. TCRdb fed the PCR reads into MiXCR, producing one record per CDR3 protein. Of more than 20,000 distinct CDR3 sequences detected, less than 45% appear once; the ten largest clones hold approximately 5.3%. Documented time point: late sampling 161 to 241 days after vaccination in a few convalescent patients. Treatment described: roughly ten-day PBMC culture with coronavirus spike peptide pools or control peptides (ViraFEST assay). Whole-study results and caveats: Median reactive clonotypes, those recognizing SARS-CoV-2, rose from about 20 to 38, not significantly. 304 of 307 vaccine-specific clones from convalescent patients were spike mono-reactive.

Germline assignment: CDR1 SEHNR and CDR2 FQNEAQ (reference sequence). Trimming removed 5 bases from V and 13 bases from J; junction bases left unmatched: 7. The CDR3 extends over 12 amino acids. On this clonotype itself: Its antigen is currently unknown.

Material: CD4+ T cells from blood, cultured in vitro, obtained about 7 months after SARS-CoV-2 vaccination. The receptor was isolated from a human donor who had recovered from COVID-19. The J gene is TRBJ2-1, the V gene TRBV7-9; the match to TRBD2 covers 8 bases. The CDR3 region is CASSPEAGGQFF. As DNA, the CDR3 is TGTGCCAGCAGCCCAGAGGCGGGAGGTCAGTTCTTC.